This T cell receptor (beta chain) was captured in a study of regulatory T cells in long-lasting Graves disease. Study-wide findings and caveats: Newly diagnosed disease favored TRBV20-1 and TRBJ2-1 over persistent disease.

For this clonotype: The antigen is not known.

The V end lost 5 bases, the J end lost 0 bases, and 10 bases lay between the germline ends. The germline V gene encodes CDR1 SEHNR and CDR2 FQNEAQ (reference sequence). This CDR3 is built from 14 residues. The time point here: newly diagnosed GD, antithyroid drugs for less than 3 months. Isolated PBMC RNA provided the starting material for the TCR library. Through Arm-PCR of CDR3 regions and iRepertoire HTBI primers, TCR beta libraries were built. TCRdb ran MiXCR on the multiplex PCR reads and lists one entry per CDR3 protein. Counted here are more than 400,000 distinct CDR3 sequences, about a sixth occurring once; the ten biggest clones make up about 10%. These sequences were also reported in another study, on T cells in Graves' hyperthyroidism and ophthalmopathy.

The sample here was peripheral blood mononuclear cells (PBMCs), taken at new diagnosis, from a patient treated with antithyroid drugs. V is TRBV7-9 and J is TRBJ1-1; D is unclear. The receptor's source is a woman in her thirties with Graves disease. CDR3: CASSRGILNTEAFF. For the CDR3, the DNA is TGTGCCAGCAGCCGAGGAATTTTGAACACTGAAGCTTTCTTT. The whole variable domain, remainder taken from reference TRBV7-9 and TRBJ1-1, is DTGVSQNPRHKITKRGQNVTFRCDPISEHNRLYWYRQTLGQGPEFLTYFQNEAQLEKSRLLSDRFSAERPKGSFSTLEIQRTEQGDSAMYLCASSRGILNTEAFFGQGTRLTVV.